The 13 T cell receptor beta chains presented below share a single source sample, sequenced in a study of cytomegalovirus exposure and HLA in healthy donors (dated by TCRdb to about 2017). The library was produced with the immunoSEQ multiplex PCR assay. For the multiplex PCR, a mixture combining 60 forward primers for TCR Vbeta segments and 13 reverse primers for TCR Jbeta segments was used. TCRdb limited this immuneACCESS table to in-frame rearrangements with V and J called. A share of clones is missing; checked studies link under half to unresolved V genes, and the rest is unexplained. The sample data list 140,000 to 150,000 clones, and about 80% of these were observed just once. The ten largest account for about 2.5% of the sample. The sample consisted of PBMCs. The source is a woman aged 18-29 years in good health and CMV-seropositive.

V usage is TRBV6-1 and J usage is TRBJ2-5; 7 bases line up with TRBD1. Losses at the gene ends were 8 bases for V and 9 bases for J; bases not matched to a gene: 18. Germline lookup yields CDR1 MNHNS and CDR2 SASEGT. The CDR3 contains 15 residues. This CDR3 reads CASRGTGTATGAQYF. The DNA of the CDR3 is TGTGCCAGCCGTGGAACCGGGACAGCCACTGGGGCCCAGTACTTC.

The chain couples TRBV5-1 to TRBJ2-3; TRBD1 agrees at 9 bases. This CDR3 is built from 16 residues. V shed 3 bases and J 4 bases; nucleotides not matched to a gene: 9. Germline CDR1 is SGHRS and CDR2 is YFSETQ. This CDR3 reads CASSSTTGGNADTQYF. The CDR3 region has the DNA TGCGCCAGCAGCTCCACAACAGGGGGCAATGCAGATACGCAGTATTTT.

Written as DNA, the CDR3 is TGTGCCAGCAGTGAGGGGGCCGGAGATACGCAGTATTTT. Protein sequence: CASSEGAGDTQYF. The chain is built from TRBV6-4 and TRBJ2-3, with D possibly being TRBD1 (6 bases). Germline loops: CDR1 MRHNA, CDR2 SNTAGT. V lost 3 bases, J lost 5 bases, and 9 bases lay in between. This CDR3 region has 13 residues.

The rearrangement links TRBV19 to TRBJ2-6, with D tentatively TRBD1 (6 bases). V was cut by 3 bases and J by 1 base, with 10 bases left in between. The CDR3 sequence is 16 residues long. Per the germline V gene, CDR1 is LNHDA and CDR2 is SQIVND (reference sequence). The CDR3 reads CASSMGQGSGANVLTF. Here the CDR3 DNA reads TGTGCCAGTAGTATGGGGCAGGGGTCTGGGGCCAACGTCCTGACTTTC.

This chain's CDR3 is CATTPAGLGGNTIYF. The CDR3 DNA reads TGTGCCACCACGCCTGCGGGCTTAGGTGGAAACACCATATATTTT. The rearrangement uses TRBV6-5 and TRBJ1-3; D not resolved. This CDR3 comprises 15 residues. V was cut by 10 bases and J by 3 bases, with 19 bases left in between. In germline, CDR1 is MNHEY, CDR2 SVGAGI.

The CDR3 loop reads CASSEIVEVPDTQYF. The CDR3 DNA sequence: TGTGCCAGCAGTGAAATAGTCGAGGTCCCAGATACGCAGTATTTT. The V call is TRBV6-1, the J call TRBJ2-3, with D hard to call. V was cut by 2 bases and J by 4 bases, with 13 bases left in between. The germline gives CDR1 MNHNS, CDR2 SASEGT. This CDR3 is built from 15 residues.

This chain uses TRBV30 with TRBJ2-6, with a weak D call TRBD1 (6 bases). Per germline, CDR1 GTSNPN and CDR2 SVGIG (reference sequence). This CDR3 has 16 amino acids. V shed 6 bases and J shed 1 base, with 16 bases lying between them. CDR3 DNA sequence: TGTGCCTGTTTAAGAACAGGGTTTTCTGGGGCCAACGTCCTGACTTTC. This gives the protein CACLRTGFSGANVLTF.

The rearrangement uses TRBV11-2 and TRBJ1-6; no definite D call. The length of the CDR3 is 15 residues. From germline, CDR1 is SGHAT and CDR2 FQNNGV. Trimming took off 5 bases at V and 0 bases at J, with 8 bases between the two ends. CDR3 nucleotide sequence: TGTGCCAGCAGCGGTGCGAACTCCTATAATTCACCCCTCCACTTT. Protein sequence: CASSGANSYNSPLHF.

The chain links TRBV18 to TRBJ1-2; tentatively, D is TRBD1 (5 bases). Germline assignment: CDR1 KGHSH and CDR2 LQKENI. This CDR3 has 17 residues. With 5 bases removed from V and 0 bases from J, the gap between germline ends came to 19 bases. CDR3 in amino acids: CASSSLAGRVANYGYTF. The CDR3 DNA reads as TGTGCCAGCTCATCTCTCGCGGGGCGGGTAGCTAACTATGGCTACACCTTC.

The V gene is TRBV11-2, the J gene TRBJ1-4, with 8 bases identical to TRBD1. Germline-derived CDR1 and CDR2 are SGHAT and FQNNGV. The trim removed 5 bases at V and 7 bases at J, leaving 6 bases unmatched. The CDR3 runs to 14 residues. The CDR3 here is CASSLDRVPEKLFF. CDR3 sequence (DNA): TGTGCCAGCAGCCTGGACAGGGTCCCTGAAAAACTGTTTTTT.

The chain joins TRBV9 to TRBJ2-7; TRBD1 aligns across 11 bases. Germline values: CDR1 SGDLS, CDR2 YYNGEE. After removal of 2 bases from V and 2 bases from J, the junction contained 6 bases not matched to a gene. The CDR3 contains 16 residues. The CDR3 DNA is TGTGCCAGCAGCGTTACCGGGACAGGGGGAACCTACGAGCAGTACTTC. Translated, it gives CASSVTGTGGTYEQYF.

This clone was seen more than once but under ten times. The CDR3 bases are TGTGCCAGCAGCTTAGATGGGGGGAGTAATGATGGCTACACCTTC. Its protein is CASSLDGGSNDGYTF. The genes are TRBV11-2 and TRBJ1-2; D might be TRBD1 (5 bases). This CDR3 is 15 amino acids long. V dropped 0 bases and J dropped 6 bases, with 14 bases sitting between them. Germline assignment: CDR1 SGHAT and CDR2 FQNNGV.

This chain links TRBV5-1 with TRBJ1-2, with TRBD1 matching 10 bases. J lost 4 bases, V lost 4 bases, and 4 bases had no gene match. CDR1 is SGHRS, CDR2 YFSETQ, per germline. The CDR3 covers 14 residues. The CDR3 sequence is CASSPGQGRYGYTF. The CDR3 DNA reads TGCGCCAGCAGCCCGGGACAGGGGCGCTATGGCTACACCTTC.